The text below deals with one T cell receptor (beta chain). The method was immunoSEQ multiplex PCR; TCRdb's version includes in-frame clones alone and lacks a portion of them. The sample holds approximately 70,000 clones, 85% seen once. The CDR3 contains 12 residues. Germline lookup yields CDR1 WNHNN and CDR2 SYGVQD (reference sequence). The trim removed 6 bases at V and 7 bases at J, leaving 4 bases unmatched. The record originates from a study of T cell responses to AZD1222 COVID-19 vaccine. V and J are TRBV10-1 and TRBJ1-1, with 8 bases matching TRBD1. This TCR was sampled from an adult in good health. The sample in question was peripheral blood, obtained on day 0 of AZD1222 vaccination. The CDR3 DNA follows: TGCGCCAGCAGCCGCGGACAGGGTGAAGCTTTCTTT. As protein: CASSRGQGEAFF.